This record looks at one T cell receptor (beta chain) sequence and its context. Germline V CDR1 and CDR2: SGHNT, YYREEE (reference sequence). The trim removed 10 bases at V and 3 bases at J, leaving 15 bases unmatched. CDR3 size: 16 residues. Profiled with immunoSEQ multiplex PCR; TCRdb holds only in-frame clones, not every one. The sample includes about 250,000 clones, 80% to 90% seen only once; the top ten take approximately 2.5%. This sample stems from a study of blood T cell repertoires in COVID-19. Individuals aged 18 to 89 years were recruited from roughly 23 US areas. This clonotype originated in a woman between 18 and 29 years old who had recovered from COVID-19. This rearrangement joins TRBV5-4 to TRBJ2-3; the match to TRBD2 covers 9 bases. The sequencing sample was made of PBMCs or T cells enriched from blood (not recorded which). The CDR3 DNA reads as TGTGCCGGTCGGGATGAGGTAGCGGGGGCGACAGATACGCAGTATTTT. Residues: CAGRDEVAGATDTQYF. Full variable domain (outside the CDR3, taken from reference TRBV5-4 and TRBJ2-3): ETGVTQSPTHLIKTRGQQVTLRCSSQSGHNTVSWYQQALGQGPQFIFQYYREEENGRGNFPPRFSGLQFPNYSSELNVNALELDDSALYLCAGRDEVAGATDTQYFGPGTRLTVL.